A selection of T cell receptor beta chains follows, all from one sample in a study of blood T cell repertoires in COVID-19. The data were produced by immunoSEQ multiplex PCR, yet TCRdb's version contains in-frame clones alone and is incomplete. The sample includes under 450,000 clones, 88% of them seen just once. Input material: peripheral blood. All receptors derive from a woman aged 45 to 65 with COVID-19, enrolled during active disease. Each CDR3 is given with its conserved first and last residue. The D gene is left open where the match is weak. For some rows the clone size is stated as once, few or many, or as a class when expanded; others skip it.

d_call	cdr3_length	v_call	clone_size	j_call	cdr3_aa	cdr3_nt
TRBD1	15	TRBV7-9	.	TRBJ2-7	CASSQTRQGAHEQYF	TGTGCCAGCAGCCAGACCCGACAGGGGGCCCACGAGCAGTACTTC
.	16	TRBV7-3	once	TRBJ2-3	CASSFPRTSSTDTQYF	TGTGCCAGCAGCTTCCCCAGAACCTCTAGCACAGATACGCAGTATTTT
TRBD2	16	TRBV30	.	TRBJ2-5	CAWSGSGGHLLGTQYF	TGTGCCTGGAGTGGGAGCGGGGGGCACCTTCTCGGGACCCAGTACTTC
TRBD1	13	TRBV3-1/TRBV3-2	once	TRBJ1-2	CASSQFRGYGYTF	TGTGCCAGCAGCCAATTCAGGGGGTATGGCTACACCTTC
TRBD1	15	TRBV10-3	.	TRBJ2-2	CAINPGQGNTGELFF	TGTGCCATCAACCCGGGACAGGGAAACACCGGGGAGCTGTTTTTT
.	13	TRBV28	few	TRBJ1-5	CASQDYSNQPQHF	TGTGCCTCACAGGATTATAGCAATCAGCCCCAGCATTTT
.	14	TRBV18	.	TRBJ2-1	CASSRASSPNEQFF	TGTGCCAGCTCACGAGCAAGTTCCCCTAATGAGCAGTTCTTC
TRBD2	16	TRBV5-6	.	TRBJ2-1	CASSSGLADYNNEQFF	TGTGCCAGCAGCTCCGGACTAGCGGACTACAACAATGAGCAGTTCTTC
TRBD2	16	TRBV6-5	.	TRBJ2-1	CASSSPPSGGAHEQFF	TGTGCCAGCAGTTCCCCCCCTAGCGGGGGGGCTCATGAGCAGTTCTTC
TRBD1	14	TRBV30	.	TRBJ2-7	CAWRLGTVSYEQYF	TGTGCCTGGCGGCTTGGGACAGTCTCCTACGAGCAGTACTTC
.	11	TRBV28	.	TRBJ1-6	CASSGLSPLHF	TGTGCCAGCAGTGGCTTGTCACCCCTCCACTTT
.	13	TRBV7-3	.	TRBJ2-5	CASSLRVRETQYF	TGTGCCAGCAGCTTACGGGTCCGAGAGACCCAGTACTTC
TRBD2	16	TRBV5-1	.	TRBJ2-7	CASSLAGTGGRYEQYF	TGCGCCAGCAGCTTGGCCGGGACGGGGGGTAGGTACGAGCAGTACTTC
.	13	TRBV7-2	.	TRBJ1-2	CASSSYGSYGYTF	TGTGCCAGCAGCTCCTATGGGAGCTATGGCTACACCTTC
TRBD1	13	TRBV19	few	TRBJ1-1	CASSRGGWTEAFF	TGTGCCAGTAGTAGAGGGGGCTGGACTGAAGCTTTCTTT
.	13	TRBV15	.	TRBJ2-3	CATGRTLANTQYF	TGTGCCACCGGCCGGACGCTAGCGAATACGCAGTATTTT
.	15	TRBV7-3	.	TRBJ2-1	CASSLQTGPRNEQFF	TGTGCCAGCAGCCTTCAAACAGGTCCAAGGAATGAGCAGTTCTTC
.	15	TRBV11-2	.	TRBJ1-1	CASSLGGTGRTEAFF	TGTGCCAGCAGCTTGGGAGGGACGGGGCGAACTGAAGCTTTCTTT
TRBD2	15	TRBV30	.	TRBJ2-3	CAWQGLADLTDTQYF	TGTGCCTGGCAGGGACTAGCGGATCTCACAGATACGCAGTATTTT
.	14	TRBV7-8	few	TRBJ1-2	CASSPNGPGNGYTF	TGTGCCAGCAGCCCAAACGGGCCAGGGAATGGCTACACCTTC
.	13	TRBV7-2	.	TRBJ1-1	CASSLNLGGYAFF	TGTGCCAGCAGCTTAAACTTAGGGGGTTACGCTTTCTTT
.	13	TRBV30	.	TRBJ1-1	CALTRRGGTEAFF	TGTGCCCTCACGCGGAGGGGGGGCACTGAAGCTTTCTTT
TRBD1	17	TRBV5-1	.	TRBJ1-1	CASSFRDRGLMNTEAFF	TGCGCCAGCAGCTTCCGGGACAGGGGGCTTATGAACACTGAAGCTTTCTTT